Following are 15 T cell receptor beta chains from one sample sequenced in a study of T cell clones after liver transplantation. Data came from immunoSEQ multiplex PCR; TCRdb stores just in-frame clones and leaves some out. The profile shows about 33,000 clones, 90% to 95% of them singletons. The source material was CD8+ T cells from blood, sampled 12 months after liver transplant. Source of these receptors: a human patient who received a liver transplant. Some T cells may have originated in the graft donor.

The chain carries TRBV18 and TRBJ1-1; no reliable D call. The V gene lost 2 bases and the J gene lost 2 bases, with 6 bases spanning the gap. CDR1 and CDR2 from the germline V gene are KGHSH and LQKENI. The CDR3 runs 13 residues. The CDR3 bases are TGTGCCAGCTCACCAGGATTCAACACTGAAGCTTTCTTT. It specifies CASSPGFNTEAFF.

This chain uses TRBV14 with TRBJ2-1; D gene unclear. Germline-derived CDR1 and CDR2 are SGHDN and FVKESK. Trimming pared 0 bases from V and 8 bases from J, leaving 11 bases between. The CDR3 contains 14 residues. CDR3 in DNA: TGTGCCAGCAGCCAAGATAACTCATTTTATGAGCAGTTCTTC. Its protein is CASSQDNSFYEQFF.

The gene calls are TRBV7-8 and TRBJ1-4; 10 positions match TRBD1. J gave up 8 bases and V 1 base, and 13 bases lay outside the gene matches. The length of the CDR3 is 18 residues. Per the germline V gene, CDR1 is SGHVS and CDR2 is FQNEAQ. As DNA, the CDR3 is TGTGCCAGCAGCTTAGGGGGGACAGGGGTTAAATACGCGGAAAAACTGTTTTTT. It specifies CASSLGGTGVKYAEKLFF.

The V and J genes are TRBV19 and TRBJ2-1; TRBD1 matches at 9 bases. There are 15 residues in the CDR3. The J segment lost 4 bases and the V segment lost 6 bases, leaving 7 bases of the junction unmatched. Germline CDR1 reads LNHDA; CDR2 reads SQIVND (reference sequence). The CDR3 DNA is TGTGCCAGTAGGCTACAGGGGGCGGATTACAATGAGCAGTTCTTC. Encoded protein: CASRLQGADYNEQFF.

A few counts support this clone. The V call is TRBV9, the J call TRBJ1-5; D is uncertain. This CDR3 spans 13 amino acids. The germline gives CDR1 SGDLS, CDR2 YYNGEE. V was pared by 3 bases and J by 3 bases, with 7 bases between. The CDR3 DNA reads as TGTGCCAGCAGCGACGGAAACAATCAGCCCCAGCATTTT. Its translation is CASSDGNNQPQHF.

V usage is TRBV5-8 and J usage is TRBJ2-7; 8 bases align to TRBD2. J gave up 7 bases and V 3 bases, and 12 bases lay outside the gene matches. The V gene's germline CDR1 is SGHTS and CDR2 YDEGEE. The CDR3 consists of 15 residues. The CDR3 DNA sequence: TGTGCCAGCAGCTCTGGGCTAGCGGGTTTTGAGGAGCAGTACTTC. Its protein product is CASSSGLAGFEEQYF.

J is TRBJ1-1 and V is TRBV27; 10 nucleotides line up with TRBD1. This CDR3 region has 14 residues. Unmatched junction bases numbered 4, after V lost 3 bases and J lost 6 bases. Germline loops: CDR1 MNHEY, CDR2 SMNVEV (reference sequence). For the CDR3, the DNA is TGTGCCAGCAGTTTGGGGACAGGGGTTTCTGAAGCTTTCTTT. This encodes CASSLGTGVSEAFF.

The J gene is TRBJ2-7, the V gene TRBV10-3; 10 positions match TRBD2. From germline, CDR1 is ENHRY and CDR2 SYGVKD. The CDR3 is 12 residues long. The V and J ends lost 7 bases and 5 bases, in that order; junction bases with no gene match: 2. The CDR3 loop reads CAIITSGNEQYF. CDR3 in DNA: TGTGCCATCATAACTAGCGGGAACGAGCAGTACTTC.

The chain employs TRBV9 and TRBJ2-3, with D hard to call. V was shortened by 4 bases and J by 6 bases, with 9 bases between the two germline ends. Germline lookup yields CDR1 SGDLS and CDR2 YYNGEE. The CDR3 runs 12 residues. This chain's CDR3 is CASSPRQDTQYF. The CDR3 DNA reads TGTGCCAGCAGCCCGCGCCAGGATACGCAGTATTTT.

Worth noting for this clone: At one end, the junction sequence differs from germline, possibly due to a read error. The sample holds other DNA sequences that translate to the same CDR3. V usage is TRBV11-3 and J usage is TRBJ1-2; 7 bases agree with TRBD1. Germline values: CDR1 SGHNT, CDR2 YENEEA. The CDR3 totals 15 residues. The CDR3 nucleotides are TGTGCCAGCAGCCCCCAGGAGGGGGCGGGCTATGGCTACACTTTC. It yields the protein CASSPQEGAGYGYTF. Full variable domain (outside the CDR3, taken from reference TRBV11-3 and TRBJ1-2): EAGVVQSPRYKIIEKKQPVAFWCNPISGHNTLYWYLQNLGQGPELLIRYENEEAVDDSQLPKDRFSAERLKGVDSTLKIQPAELGDSAVYLCASSPQEGAGYGYTFGSGTRLTVV.

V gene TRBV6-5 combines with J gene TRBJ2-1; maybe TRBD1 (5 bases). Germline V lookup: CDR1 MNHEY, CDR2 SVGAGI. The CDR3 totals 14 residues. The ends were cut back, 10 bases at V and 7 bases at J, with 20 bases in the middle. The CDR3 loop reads CATGAGPLANEQFF. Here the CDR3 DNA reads TGTGCCACAGGTGCAGGGCCACTCGCAAATGAGCAGTTCTTC.

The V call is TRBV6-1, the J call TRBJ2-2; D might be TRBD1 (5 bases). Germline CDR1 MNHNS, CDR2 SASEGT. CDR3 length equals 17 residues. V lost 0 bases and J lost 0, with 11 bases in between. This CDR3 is CASSEAGASTNTGELFF. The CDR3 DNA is TGTGCCAGCAGTGAAGCAGGGGCGAGTACGAACACCGGGGAGCTGTTTTTT.

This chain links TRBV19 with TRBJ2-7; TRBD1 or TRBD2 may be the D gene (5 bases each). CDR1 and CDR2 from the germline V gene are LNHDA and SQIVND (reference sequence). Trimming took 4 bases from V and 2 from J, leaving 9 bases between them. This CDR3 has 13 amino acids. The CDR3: CASSRDGAYEQYF. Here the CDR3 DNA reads TGTGCCAGTAGTAGGGACGGGGCCTACGAGCAGTACTTC.

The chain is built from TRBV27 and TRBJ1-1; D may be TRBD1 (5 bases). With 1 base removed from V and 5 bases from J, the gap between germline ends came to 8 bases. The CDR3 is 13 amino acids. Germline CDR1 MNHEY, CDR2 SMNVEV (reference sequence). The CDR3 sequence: CASSLWQGTEAFF. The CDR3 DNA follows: TGTGCCAGCAGTTTATGGCAGGGAACTGAAGCTTTCTTT.

The CDR3 nucleotides are TGCGCCAGCAGCCAAGAACGGGCAGGGGCTGAGACCCAGTACTTC. It yields the protein CASSQERAGAETQYF. The rearrangement links TRBV4-3 to TRBJ2-5; D possibly corresponds to TRBD1 (6 bases). Germline V lookup: CDR1 LGHNA, CDR2 YSLEER. The CDR3 is 15 residues long. Trimming pared 0 bases from V and 5 bases from J, leaving 13 bases between.